These 19 T cell receptor beta chains share one sample of origin, sequenced in a study of cytomegalovirus exposure and HLA in healthy donors. The PCR had 60 Vbeta and 13 Jbeta primers. Here immunoSEQ multiplex PCR was the method, and the copy in TCRdb shows in-frame clones only, minus some. This table has about 130,000 clones, roughly 80% appearing once. Specimen: PBMCs. Source of these receptors: a man aged 18 to 30 in good health and CMV-seropositive.

V gene TRBV6-5 combines with J gene TRBJ1-1, with a weak D call TRBD1 (6 bases). V was pared by 7 bases and J by 1 base, with 13 bases between. The CDR3 length is 14 residues. Germline assignment: CDR1 MNHEY and CDR2 SVGAGI. The CDR3 DNA follows: TGTGCCAGCAAGATACAGGGCGGGAACACTGAAGCTTTCTTT. Its translation: CASKIQGGNTEAFF.

The chain uses TRBV5-8 and TRBJ2-3; 15 bases are a match to TRBD2. The CDR3 loop spans 16 amino acids. With V trimmed by 4 bases and J by 4 bases, 4 bases remained unmatched. Germline V CDR1 and CDR2: SGHTS, YDEGEE. The CDR3 region is CASSKGLAGGADTQYF. The CDR3 coding sequence is TGTGCCAGCAGCAAGGGACTAGCGGGGGGCGCAGATACGCAGTATTTT.

The chain links TRBV7-9 to TRBJ2-7; D call uncertain. With 5 bases removed from V and 2 bases from J, the gap between germline ends came to 13 bases. This CDR3 comprises 14 residues. Germline lookup yields CDR1 SEHNR and CDR2 FQNEAQ (reference sequence). The CDR3 coding sequence is TGTGCCAGCAGCCCGCAGACGGGTACCTACGAGCAGTACTTC. Its translation: CASSPQTGTYEQYF.

The chain has TRBV13 and TRBJ2-2; 9 bases line up with TRBD1. The CDR3 runs to 17 residues. The V segment lost 6 bases and the J segment 1 base; nucleotides outside the gene matches: 9. Germline CDR1 PRHDT, CDR2 FYEKMQ (reference sequence). DNA of the CDR3: TGTGCCAGCAGTTTTACAGGGGGCGCCGGGAACACCGGGGAGCTGTTTTTT. It yields the protein CASSFTGGAGNTGELFF.

The chain links TRBV6-5 to TRBJ2-1; D is uncertain. Germline lookup yields CDR1 MNHEY and CDR2 SVGAGI. CDR3 length: 16 amino acids. Between the trimmed V and J ends, which lost 0 bases and 4 bases, there was a span of 13 bases. As DNA, the CDR3 is TGTGCCAGCAGTTACTCGACTCACTCGAATTACAATGAGCAGTTCTTC. Residues: CASSYSTHSNYNEQFF.

The genes are TRBV5-5 and TRBJ1-6; a weak D match, TRBD1 (6 bases). This CDR3 is built from 14 residues. The germline V gene encodes CDR1 SGHKS and CDR2 YYEKEE (reference sequence). V was trimmed by 0 bases and J by 8 bases, leaving 9 bases between them. CDR3 nucleotides: TGTGCCAGCAGCTTGGACAGGGTTTATTCACCCCTCCACTTT. Its translation: CASSLDRVYSPLHF.

This clone was recorded only once. The junction departs from germline at one end; a sequencing error may be responsible. The chain links TRBV7-9 to TRBJ1-3; 7 nucleotides agree with TRBD1. This CDR3 contains 14 residues. The germline gives CDR1 SEHNR, CDR2 FQNEAQ (reference sequence). The chain's CDR3 is CSSRTGASGNTIYF. In DNA form, the CDR3 reads TGTTCCAGCAGAACAGGGGCCTCTGGAAACACCATATATTTT.

The V and J genes are TRBV11-2 and TRBJ2-5; D uncertain. The CDR3 extends over 11 amino acids. Trimming removed 5 bases at V and 4 bases at J, with 5 bases between. CDR1 SGHAT and CDR2 FQNNGV come from the germline V gene. The CDR3 loop reads CASSLRETQYF. Written as DNA, the CDR3 is TGTGCCAGCAGCCTTCGAGAGACCCAGTACTTC.

This CDR3 is CASSLQGYGNTIYF. Written as DNA, the CDR3 is TGTGCCAGTAGCCTACAGGGGTATGGAAACACCATATATTTT. This rearrangement joins TRBV19 to TRBJ1-3, with TRBD1 identical over 7 bases. The J segment lost 3 bases and the V segment lost 6 bases, leaving 5 bases of the junction unmatched. This CDR3 is 14 amino acids long. Looked up from germline, CDR1 is LNHDA and CDR2 is SQIVND (reference sequence).

The rearrangement joins TRBV4-3 to TRBJ2-3; 8 positions match TRBD2. This CDR3 has 14 amino acids. V lost 0 bases to trimming and J lost 8 bases; unmatched junction nucleotides: 4. Germline V gives CDR1 LGHNA, CDR2 YSLEER. In DNA form, the CDR3 reads TGCGCCAGCAGCCAAGATAGGAGCGGGGGTACGCAGTATTTT. Its translation: CASSQDRSGGTQYF.

The V call is TRBV6-6, the J call TRBJ2-2; a weak D match, TRBD2 (5 bases). There are 15 residues in the CDR3. Between the trimmed V and J ends, which lost 3 bases and 5 bases, there was a span of 13 bases. The germline gives CDR1 MNHNY, CDR2 SVGAGI (reference sequence). Written as DNA, the CDR3 is TGTGCCAGCAGTTATGGTGGTGGAGGAACCGGGGAGCTGTTTTTT. It specifies CASSYGGGGTGELFF.

The V call is TRBV19, the J call TRBJ2-3, with D maybe TRBD2 (5 bases). V lost 4 bases and J 2 bases, leaving 7 bases between the germline ends. CDR3 length equals 13 residues. Germline V CDR1 and CDR2: LNHDA, SQIVND (reference sequence). This CDR3 reads CASSTGNTDTQYF. The CDR3 bases are TGTGCCAGTAGTACCGGGAACACAGATACGCAGTATTTT.

This sequence joins TRBV21-1 and TRBJ1-5; TRBD1, the D gene given by the table, was not confirmed from the DNA. TRBV21-1 is labeled a pseudogene. The CDR3 totals 14 residues. DNA for the CDR3: TGTGCCAGCACCGGACAGGGCATCAGTCAGCCCCAGCATTTT. As protein: CASTGQGISQPQHF.

V is TRBV19 and J is TRBJ1-2, with 11 bases that match TRBD1. Trimming cost V 7 bases and J 3 bases; bases outside gene matches: 10. Germline V gives CDR1 LNHDA, CDR2 SQIVND (reference sequence). The CDR3 is 16 residues long. This chain's CDR3 is CASNPGQGVLDYGYTF. The CDR3 DNA sequence: TGTGCCAGTAACCCGGGACAGGGGGTTTTGGACTATGGCTACACCTTC. Full variable domain (rest looked up from reference TRBV19 and TRBJ1-2): DGGITQSPKYLFRKEGQNVTLSCEQNLNHDAMYWYRQDPGQGLRLIYYSQIVNDFQKGDIAEGYSVSREKKESFPLTVTSAQKNPTAFYLCASNPGQGVLDYGYTFGSGTRLTVV.

V gene TRBV19 combines with J gene TRBJ2-5; 10 bases align to TRBD1. The closer fit of TRBJ2-7 to the DNA end suggests the J call may be wrong. Germline-derived CDR1 and CDR2 are LNHDA and SQIVND (reference sequence). This CDR3 has 15 residues. CDR3 in amino acids: CASSIAGQGFYEQYF. The CDR3 DNA sequence: TGTGCCAGTAGTATCGCGGGACAGGGGTTCTACGAGCAGTACTTC.

In its sample, this clone was seen once. The rearrangement uses TRBV21-1 and TRBJ2-3; TRBD2, as called in the table, went unchecked against the DNA. TRBV21-1 has pseudogene status. This CDR3 has 15 residues. The CDR3 sequence is CASSKFNLVGDTQYF. CDR3 bases: TGTGCCAGCAGCAAATTTAATCTTGTCGGAGATACGCAGTATTTT.

The chain uses TRBV7-8 and TRBJ2-7; 11 bases are a match to TRBD2. The CDR3 runs to 15 residues. Germline V gene sequence: CDR1 SGHVS, CDR2 FQNEAQ. V trimming: 6 bases; J trimming: 3 bases; junction bases outside the gene matches: 7. The CDR3 nucleotides are TGTGCCAGCAGTTTAAGACTAGCGGGAATCTACGAGCAGTACTTC. Translation: CASSLRLAGIYEQYF.

This clone was picked up a small number of times. This CDR3 is CASRGGGERFGSPLHF. The CDR3 DNA reads as TGTGCCAGCAGGGGAGGGGGTGAGAGATTCGGGTCACCCCTCCACTTT. This chain links TRBV2 with TRBJ1-6, with D tentatively TRBD1 (6 bases). CDR1 and CDR2 (germline): SNHLY, FYNNEI. Trimming pared 6 bases from V and 10 bases from J, leaving 22 bases between. This CDR3 is built from 16 residues.

The gene calls are TRBV5-4 and TRBJ2-3; D unclear. The CDR3 spans 12 residues. V was shortened by 3 bases and J by 6 bases, with 8 bases between the two germline ends. CDR1 is SGHNT and CDR2 is YYREEE in the germline V gene (reference sequence). The CDR3 protein is CASSSTRDTQYF. For the CDR3, the DNA is TGTGCCAGCAGCTCGACGCGGGATACGCAGTATTTT.